This TCR beta chain was found in a study of blood T cell repertoires in COVID-19. As for the study in general: Acute and convalescent COVID-19 samples came from the United States, Italy and Spain. PBMCs, B-cell-depleted T cells, or T cells were the source of the cDNA or gDNA that made up the material.

CDR3 size: 17 residues. In germline, CDR1 is SGHRS, CDR2 YFSETQ. J gave up 5 bases and V 0 bases, and 7 bases lay outside the gene matches. Authors' methods: Amplification of reference gene primers provided the estimated nucleated cell counts. Sequencing used immunoSEQ multiplex PCR; TCRdb keeps in-frame clones, though not all of them. For V, J and clone size, that table is used; D and trimming come from the DNA. The data show some 150,000 clones, approximately 87% seen once. This clone was recorded only once. The sequenced sample consisted of peripheral blood. The receptor comes from a man aged 45-65 years with active COVID-19. The chain is built from TRBV5-1 and TRBJ2-3, with 12 bases matching TRBD2. The CDR3 DNA reads TGCGCCAGCAGCTTGGTACCTAGCGGGGGGGTAGGAGATACGCAGTATTTT. The encoded protein is CASSLVPSGGVGDTQYF. Complete variable domain (other parts from reference TRBV5-1 and TRBJ2-3): KAGVTQTPRYLIKTRGQQVTLSCSPISGHRSVSWYQQTPGQGLQFLFEYFSETQRNKGNFPGRFSGRQFSNSRSEMNVSTLELGDSALYLCASSLVPSGGVGDTQYFGPGTRLTVL.